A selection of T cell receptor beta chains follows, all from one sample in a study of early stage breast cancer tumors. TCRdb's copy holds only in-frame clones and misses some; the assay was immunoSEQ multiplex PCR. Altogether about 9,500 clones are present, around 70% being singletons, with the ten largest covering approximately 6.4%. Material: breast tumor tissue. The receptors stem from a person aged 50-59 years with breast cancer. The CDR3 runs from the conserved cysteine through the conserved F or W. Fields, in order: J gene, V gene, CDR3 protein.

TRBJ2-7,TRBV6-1,CASRSQGDRGSVYF
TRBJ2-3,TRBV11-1,CASSMGQPSTDTQYF
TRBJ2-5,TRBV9,CASSLGVGQETQYF
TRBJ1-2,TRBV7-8,CASSAQVSYGYTF
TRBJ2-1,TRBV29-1,CSARTYNEQFF
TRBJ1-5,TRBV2,CASSFAPGPAGNQPQHF
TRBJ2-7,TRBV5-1,CASSLPGVGSYF
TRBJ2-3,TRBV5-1,CASSLGQGAQRTDTQYF
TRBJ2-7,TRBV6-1,CASSEETGYEQYF
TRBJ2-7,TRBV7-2,CASSWGGPEQYF
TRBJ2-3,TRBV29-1,CSVEQGDRRTDTQYF
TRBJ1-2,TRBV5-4,CASSKASGTGYGYTF
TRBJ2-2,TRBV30,CAWSVRTSGPNTGELFF
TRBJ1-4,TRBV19,CASSIQGATNEKLFF
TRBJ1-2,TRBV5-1,CASSWQGAGDYGYTF
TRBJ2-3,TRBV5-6,CASSFPMRRSTDTQYF
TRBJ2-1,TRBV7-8,CASSHGSSGEQFF
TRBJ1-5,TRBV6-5,CASSYSMRYQPQHF
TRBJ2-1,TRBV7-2,CASSFERGSYNEQFF
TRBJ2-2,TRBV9,CASSGSPSGTGELFF
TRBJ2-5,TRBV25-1,CASSPLAGVEETQYF
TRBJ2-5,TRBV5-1,CASSLAGGETQYF
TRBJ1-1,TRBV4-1,CASSQESLNTEAFF
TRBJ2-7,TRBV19,CASSMGLEYEQYF
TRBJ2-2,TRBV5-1,CASSLADLGIQTGELFF
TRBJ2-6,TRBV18,CASSPAQWGTGANVLTF
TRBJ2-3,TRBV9,CASSVVEGGFTDTQYF
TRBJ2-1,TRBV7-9,CASSPWGGLTVDEQFF
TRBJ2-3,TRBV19,CASSPGQFTDTQYF
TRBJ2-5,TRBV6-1,CASSGPVTVLQETQYF
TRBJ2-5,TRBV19,CASSISRSRETQYF
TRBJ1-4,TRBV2,CASKPGGATNEKLFF
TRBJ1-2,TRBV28,CASSLGNRGRVYGYTF
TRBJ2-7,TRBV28,CASISLSPSYEQYF
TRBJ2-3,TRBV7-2,CASSILAGGEVDTQYF
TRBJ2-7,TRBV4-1,CASSQEQLATKQYF
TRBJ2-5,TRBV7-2,CASSPTGTGRVETQYF
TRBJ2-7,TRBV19,CASSRDRASSYEQYF
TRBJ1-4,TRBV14,CASSQFGQAHEKLFF
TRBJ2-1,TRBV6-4,CASSSSGGANNEQFF
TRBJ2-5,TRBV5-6,CASSLVGTGVQETQYF
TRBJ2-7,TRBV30,CAWRRDQLFYEQYF
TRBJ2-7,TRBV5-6,CASSSLARYEQYF
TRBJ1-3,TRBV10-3,CAIKGGQTGNTIYF
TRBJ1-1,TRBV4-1,CASSQETAGQGRRNTEAFF
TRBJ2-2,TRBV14,CASSQRRVGAGELFF
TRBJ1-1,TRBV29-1,CSGRGGKNTEAFF
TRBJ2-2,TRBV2,CASKSSSGGATGELFF
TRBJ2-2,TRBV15,CATSPEMVTGELFF
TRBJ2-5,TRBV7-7,CASSKGAPGTLETQYF
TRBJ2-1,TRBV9,CASSSSGDYYNEQFF
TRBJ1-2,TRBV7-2,CASSSRDPGRGYTF
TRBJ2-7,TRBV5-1,CASSGGDSTHYEQYF